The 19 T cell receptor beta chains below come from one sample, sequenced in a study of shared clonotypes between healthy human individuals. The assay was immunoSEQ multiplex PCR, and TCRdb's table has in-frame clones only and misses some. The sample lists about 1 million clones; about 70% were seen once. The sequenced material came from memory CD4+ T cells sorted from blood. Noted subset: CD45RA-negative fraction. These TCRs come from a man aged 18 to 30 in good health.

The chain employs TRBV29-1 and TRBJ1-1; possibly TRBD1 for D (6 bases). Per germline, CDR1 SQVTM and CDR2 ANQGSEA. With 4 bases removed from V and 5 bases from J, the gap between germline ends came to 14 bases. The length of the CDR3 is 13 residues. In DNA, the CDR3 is TGCAGCGTTGGACAGGCCCTGGCAACTGAAGCTTTCTTT. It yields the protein CSVGQALATEAFF.

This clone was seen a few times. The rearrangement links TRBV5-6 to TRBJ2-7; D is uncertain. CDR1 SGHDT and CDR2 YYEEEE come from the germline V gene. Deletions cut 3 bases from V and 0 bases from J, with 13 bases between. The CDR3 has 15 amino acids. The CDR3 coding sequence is TGTGCCAGCAGCTCTGCTAACATGAGCTCCTACGAGCAGTACTTC. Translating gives CASSSANMSSYEQYF. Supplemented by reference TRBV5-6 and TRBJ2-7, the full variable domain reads DAGVTQSPTHLIKTRGQQVTLRCSPKSGHDTVSWYQQALGQGPQFIFQYYEEEERQRGNFPDRFSGHQFPNYSSELNVNALLLGDSALYLCASSSANMSSYEQYFGPGTRLTVT.

The CDR3: CASSPWGQGSSYEQYF. The CDR3 region has the DNA TGTGCCAGCAGCCCCTGGGGACAGGGGAGCTCCTACGAGCAGTACTTC. The chain recombines TRBV7-9 with TRBJ2-5; 10 nucleotides agree with TRBD1. The DNA matches TRBJ2-7 better at its end, which makes the J call doubtful. CDR1 SEHNR and CDR2 FQNEAQ come from the germline V gene (reference sequence). This CDR3 spans 16 amino acids.

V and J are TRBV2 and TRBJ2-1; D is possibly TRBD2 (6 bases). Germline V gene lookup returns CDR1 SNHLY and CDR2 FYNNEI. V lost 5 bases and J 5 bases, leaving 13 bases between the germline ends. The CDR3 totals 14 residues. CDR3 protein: CASSPARGNNEQFF. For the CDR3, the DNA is TGTGCCAGCAGTCCCGCGCGGGGTAACAATGAGCAGTTCTTC.

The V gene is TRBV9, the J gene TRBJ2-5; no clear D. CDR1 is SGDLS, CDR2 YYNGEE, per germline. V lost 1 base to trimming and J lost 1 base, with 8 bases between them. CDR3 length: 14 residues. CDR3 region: CASSVSLSQETQYF. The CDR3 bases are TGTGCCAGCAGCGTATCCCTCTCCCAAGAGACCCAGTACTTC.

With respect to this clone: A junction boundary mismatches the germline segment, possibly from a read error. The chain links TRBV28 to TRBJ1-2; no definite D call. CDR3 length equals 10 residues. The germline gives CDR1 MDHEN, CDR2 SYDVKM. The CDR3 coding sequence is TGTGCCAGCAGTTTATACGAGGTGGACTTC. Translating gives CASSLYEVDF.

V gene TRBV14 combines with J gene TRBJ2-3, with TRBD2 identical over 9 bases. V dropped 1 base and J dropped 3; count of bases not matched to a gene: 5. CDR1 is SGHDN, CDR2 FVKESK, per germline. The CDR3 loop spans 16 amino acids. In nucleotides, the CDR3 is TGTGCCAGCAGCCAAGTTGCGGGGGGGATTACAGATACGCAGTATTTT. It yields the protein CASSQVAGGITDTQYF.

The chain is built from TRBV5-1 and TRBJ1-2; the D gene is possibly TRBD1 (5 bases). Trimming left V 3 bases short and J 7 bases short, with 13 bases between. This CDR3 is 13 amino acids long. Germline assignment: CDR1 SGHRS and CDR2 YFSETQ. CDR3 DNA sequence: TGCGCCAGCAGCTACGGGGGGTCAGGTGGCTACACCTTC. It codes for CASSYGGSGGYTF.

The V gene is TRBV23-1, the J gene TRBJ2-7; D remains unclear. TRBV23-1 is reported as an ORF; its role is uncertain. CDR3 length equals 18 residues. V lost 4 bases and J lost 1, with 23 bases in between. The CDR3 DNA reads TGCGCCAGCAGTCCAGTCCCTACTGACAAGAAAATATCCTACGAGCAGTACTTC. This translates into CASSPVPTDKKISYEQYF.

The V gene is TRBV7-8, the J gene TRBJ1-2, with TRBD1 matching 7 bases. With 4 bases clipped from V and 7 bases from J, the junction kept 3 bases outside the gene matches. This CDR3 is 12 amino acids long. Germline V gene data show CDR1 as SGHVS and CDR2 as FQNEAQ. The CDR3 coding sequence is TGTGCCAGCAGCTACCGACAGGGTGGCTACACCTTC. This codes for CASSYRQGGYTF.

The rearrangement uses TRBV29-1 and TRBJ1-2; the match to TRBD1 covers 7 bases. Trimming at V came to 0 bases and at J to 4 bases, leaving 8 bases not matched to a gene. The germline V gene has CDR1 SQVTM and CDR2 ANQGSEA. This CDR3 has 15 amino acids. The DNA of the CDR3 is TGCAGCGTTGAAGAGGGACAGCCCGTAGGCTATGGCTACACCTTC. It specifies CSVEEGQPVGYGYTF.

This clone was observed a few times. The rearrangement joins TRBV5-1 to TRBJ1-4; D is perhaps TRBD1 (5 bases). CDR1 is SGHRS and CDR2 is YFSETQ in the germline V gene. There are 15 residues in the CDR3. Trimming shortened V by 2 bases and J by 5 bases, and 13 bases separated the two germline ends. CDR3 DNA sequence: TGCGCCAGCAGCTTATGGGACGGACAAAATGAAAAACTGTTTTTT. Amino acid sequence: CASSLWDGQNEKLFF.

The CDR3 region is CASSGDRGKYYEQYF. CDR3 DNA: TGCGCCAGCAGTGGAGACAGGGGGAAATATTACGAGCAGTACTTC. The chain is built from TRBV5-1 and TRBJ2-7; 9 bases align to TRBD1. With 5 bases clipped from V and 4 bases from J, the junction kept 10 bases outside the gene matches. The germline V gene encodes CDR1 SGHRS and CDR2 YFSETQ. CDR3 length equals 15 residues.

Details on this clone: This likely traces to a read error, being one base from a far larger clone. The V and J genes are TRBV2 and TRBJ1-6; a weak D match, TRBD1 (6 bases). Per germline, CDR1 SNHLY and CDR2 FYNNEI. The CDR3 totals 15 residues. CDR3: CAGSGRTASNSPLHF. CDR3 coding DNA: TGTGCCGGCAGTGGCAGGACAGCTTCCAATTCACCCCTCCACTTT.

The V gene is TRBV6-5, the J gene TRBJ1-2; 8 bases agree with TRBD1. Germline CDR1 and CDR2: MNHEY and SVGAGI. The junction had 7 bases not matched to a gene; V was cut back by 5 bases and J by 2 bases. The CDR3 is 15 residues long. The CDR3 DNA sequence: TGTGCCAGCAGTCTTCAGGGGGCTAACAACTATGGCTACACCTTC. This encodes CASSLQGANNYGYTF.

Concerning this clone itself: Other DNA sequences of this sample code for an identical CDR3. As DNA, the CDR3 is TGTGCCAGCAGCGTAGGGGGGGTGAACACTGAAGCTTTCTTT. Protein: CASSVGGVNTEAFF. This sequence joins TRBV9 and TRBJ1-1, with D tentatively TRBD1 (5 bases). From germline, CDR1 is SGDLS and CDR2 YYNGEE. The V end was cut by 0 bases, the J end by 0 bases, with 6 bases between. This CDR3 spans 14 amino acids.

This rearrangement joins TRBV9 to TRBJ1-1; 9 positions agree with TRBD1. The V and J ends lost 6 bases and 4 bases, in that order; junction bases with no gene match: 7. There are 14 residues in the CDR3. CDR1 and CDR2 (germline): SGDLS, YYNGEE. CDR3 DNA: TGTGCCAGCACCCGGACAGGGGAGGGCACTGAAGCTTTCTTT. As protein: CASTRTGEGTEAFF.

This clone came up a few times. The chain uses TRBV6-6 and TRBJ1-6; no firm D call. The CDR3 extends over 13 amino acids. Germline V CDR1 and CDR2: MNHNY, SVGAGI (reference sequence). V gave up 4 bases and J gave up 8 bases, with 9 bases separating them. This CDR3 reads CASSSNVDSPLHF. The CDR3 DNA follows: TGTGCCAGCAGTTCCAATGTTGATTCACCCCTCCACTTT.

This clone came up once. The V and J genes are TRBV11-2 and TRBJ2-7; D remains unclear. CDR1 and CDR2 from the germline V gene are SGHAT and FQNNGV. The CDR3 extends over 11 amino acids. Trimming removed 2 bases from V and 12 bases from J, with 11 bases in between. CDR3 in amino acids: CASSLSSGPYF. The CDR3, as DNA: TGTGCCAGCAGCTTAAGTTCCGGGCCGTACTTC.